A single sample gave rise to the 2 T cell receptor beta chains below, sequenced in a study of T cells in Graves' hyperthyroidism and ophthalmopathy. TCR beta CDR3 regions were amplified from RNA transcripts. HTBI primers drove first-round RT-PCR of the TCR CDR3. TCRdb itself ran the multiplex PCR reads through MiXCR, one entry per CDR3 protein. Of around 600,000 distinct CDR3 sequences listed, 40% to 55% are singletons. The sample consisted of peripheral blood or thyroid tissue (not recorded which). The receptors were gathered from an adult man with Graves' disease, either hyperthyroidism or ophthalmopathy (not recorded which).

V gene TRBV29-1 combines with J gene TRBJ1-2; D perhaps matches TRBD1 (6 bases). With 6 bases removed from V and 3 bases from J, the gap between germline ends came to 14 bases. CDR3 length equals 13 residues. CDR1 is SQVTM, CDR2 ANQGSEA, per germline. The CDR3 reads CSVTTGADYGYTF. The CDR3, as DNA: TGCAGCGTGACAACGGGGGCCGACTATGGCTACACCTTC.

This clonotype showed up just a few times. The V and J genes are TRBV6-5 and TRBJ1-1, with 7 bases fitting TRBD1. J lost 4 bases, V lost 5 bases, and 10 bases had no gene match. The germline gives CDR1 MNHEY, CDR2 SVGAGI. The CDR3 spans 15 residues. The CDR3 coding sequence is TGTGCCAGCAGTGTGACAGGGCTGAGGGGCACTGAAGCTTTCTTT. Translation: CASSVTGLRGTEAFF.